This TCR beta chain was recovered during a study of blood T cell repertoires in COVID-19. Study as a whole: Researchers got acute and convalescent COVID-19 samples from the United States, Italy and Spain. PBMCs, B-cell-depleted T cells, or T cells were the source of the cDNA or gDNA that made up the material.

Deletions cut 1 base from V and 3 bases from J, with 16 bases between. This CDR3 is 16 amino acids long. From germline, CDR1 is SGHTA and CDR2 FQGNSA. Authors' analysis steps: Amplification from reference gene primers served as the basis for estimated nucleated cell counts. The data were produced by immunoSEQ multiplex PCR, yet TCRdb's version contains in-frame clones alone and is incomplete. V and J calls and clone size come straight from that table; D and trimming were deduced from the DNA. Altogether 150,000 to 200,000 clones are present, roughly 84% being singletons, with the ten largest covering approximately 0.99%.

The sequenced material came from peripheral blood. This chain joins TRBV7-2 and TRBJ2-7; D may be TRBD2 (6 bases). The sequence was collected from a man aged 40-49 years with acute or convalescent COVID-19. CDR3 in DNA: TGTGCCAGCAGCTTAGGATCGCACCCGGGAGTCTACGAGCAGTACTTC. Translating it yields CASSLGSHPGVYEQYF. Filled out from reference TRBV7-2 and TRBJ2-7, the complete variable domain reads GAGVSQSPSNKVTEKGKDVELRCDPISGHTALYWYRQSLGQGLEFLIYFQGNSAPDKSGLPSDRFSAERTGGSVSTLTIQRTQQEDSAVYLCASSLGSHPGVYEQYFGPGTRLTVT.